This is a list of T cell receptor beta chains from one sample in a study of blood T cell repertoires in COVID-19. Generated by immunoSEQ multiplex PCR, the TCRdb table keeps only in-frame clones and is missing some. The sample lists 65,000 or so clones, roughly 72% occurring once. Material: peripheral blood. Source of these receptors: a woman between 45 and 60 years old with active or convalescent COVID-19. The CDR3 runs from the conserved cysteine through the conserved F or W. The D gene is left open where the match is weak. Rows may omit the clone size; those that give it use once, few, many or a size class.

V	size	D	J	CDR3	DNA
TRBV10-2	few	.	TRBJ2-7	CASSRNGDWGEQYF	TGCGCCAGCAGCCGGAACGGGGATTGGGGCGAGCAGTACTTC
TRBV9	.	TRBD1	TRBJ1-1	CASSKSGQGATTEAFF	TGTGCCAGCAGTAAAAGCGGGCAGGGGGCGACCACTGAAGCTTTCTTT
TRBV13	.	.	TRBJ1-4	CASSNRRHHEKLFF	TGTGCCAGCAGCAACAGGAGACACCATGAAAAACTGTTTTTT
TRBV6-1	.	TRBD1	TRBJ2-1	CASSEYSGQGSYNEQFF	TGTGCCAGCAGTGAATATTCGGGACAGGGCTCCTACAATGAGCAGTTCTTC
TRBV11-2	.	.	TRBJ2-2	CASSSNGGNTGELFF	TGTGCCAGCAGCTCCAATGGAGGCAACACCGGGGAGCTGTTTTTT
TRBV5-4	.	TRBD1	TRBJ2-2	CASSKTGGTGELFF	TGTGCCAGCAGCAAGACAGGGGGCACCGGGGAGCTGTTTTTT
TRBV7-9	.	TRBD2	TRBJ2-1	CASSSGLAGGNEQFF	TGTGCCAGCAGCTCGGGACTAGCGGGAGGTAATGAGCAGTTCTTC
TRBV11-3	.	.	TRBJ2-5	CASSFFSGTQYF	TGTGCCAGCAGCTTTTTTAGTGGGACCCAGTACTTC
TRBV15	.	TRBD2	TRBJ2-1	CATSRDGRAYNEQFF	TGTGCCACCAGCAGAGACGGGAGGGCCTACAATGAGCAGTTCTTC
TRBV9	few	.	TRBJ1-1	CASSVDSLTEAFF	TGTGCCAGCAGCGTCGACAGTTTAACTGAAGCTTTCTTT
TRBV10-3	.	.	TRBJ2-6	CAISESGVGSGANVLTF	TGTGCCATCAGTGAGTCAGGGGTCGGGTCCGGGGCCAACGTCCTGACTTTC
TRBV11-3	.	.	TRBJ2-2	CASSPGILNTGELFF	TGTGCCAGCAGCCCCGGGATATTGAACACCGGGGAGCTGTTTTTT
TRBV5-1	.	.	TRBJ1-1	CASSIRGGSLNTEAFF	TGCGCCAGCTCTATTCGGGGGGGATCGTTAAACACTGAAGCTTTCTTT
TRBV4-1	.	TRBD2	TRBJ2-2	CASSQEAGIVTGELFF	TGCGCCAGCAGCCAAGAAGCGGGAATCGTCACCGGGGAGCTGTTTTTT
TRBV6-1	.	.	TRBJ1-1	CASSEGIKRTVGTEAFF	TGTGCCAGCAGTGAAGGCATAAAAAGGACAGTGGGGACTGAAGCTTTCTTT
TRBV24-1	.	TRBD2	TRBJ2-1	CATFLAGGHDHSYNEQFF	TGTGCCACCTTCCTAGCGGGAGGACACGACCACTCCTACAATGAGCAGTTCTTC
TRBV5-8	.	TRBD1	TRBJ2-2	CASSFRGHSGELFF	TGTGCCAGCAGCTTCAGGGGGCATTCCGGGGAGCTGTTTTTT
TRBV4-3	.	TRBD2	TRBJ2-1	CASSQGLAGGYNEQFF	TGCGCCAGCAGCCAAGGGCTAGCGGGAGGGTACAATGAGCAGTTCTTC
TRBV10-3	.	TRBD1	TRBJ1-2	CAISESTAGGSYGYTF	TGTGCCATCAGTGAGTCAACGGCAGGGGGTAGCTATGGCTACACCTTC
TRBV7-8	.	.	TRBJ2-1	CASSWTVLNEQFF	TGTGCCAGCAGCTGGACTGTCCTCAATGAGCAGTTCTTC
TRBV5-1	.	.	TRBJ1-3	CASSSRDIGNTIYF	TGCGCCAGCAGCTCCCGGGACATAGGAAACACCATATATTTT
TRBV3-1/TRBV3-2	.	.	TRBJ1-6	CASSQQGNSPLHF	TGTGCCAGCAGCCAACAGGGGAATTCACCCCTCCACTTT
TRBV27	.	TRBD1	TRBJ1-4	CASTDRGPNEKLFF	TGTGCCAGCACTGACAGGGGACCTAATGAAAAACTGTTTTTT
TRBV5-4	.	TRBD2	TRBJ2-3	CASSIDRTSRLDTQYF	TGTGCCAGCAGCATTGACAGGACTAGCCGATTGGATACGCAGTATTTT
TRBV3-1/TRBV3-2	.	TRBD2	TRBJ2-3	CASGTSETTQYF	TGTGCCTCCGGAACTAGCGAGACTACGCAGTATTTT
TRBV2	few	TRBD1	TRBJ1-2	CASVGAGGERNYGYTF	TGTGCCAGCGTAGGGGCAGGGGGCGAAAGGAACTATGGCTACACCTTC
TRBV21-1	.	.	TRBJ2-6	CASSKGTGTGANVLTF	TGTGCCAGCAGCAAAGGGACAGGGACAGGGGCCAACGTCCTGACTTTC
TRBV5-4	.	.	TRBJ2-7	CASSWSGSNFFIRGEQYF	TGTGCCAGCAGCTGGTCTGGATCCAATTTCTTTATTCGGGGCGAGCAGTACTTC
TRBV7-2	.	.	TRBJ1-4	CASSLTGTTNEKLFF	TGTGCCAGCAGCTTAACGGGGACAACTAATGAAAAACTGTTTTTT
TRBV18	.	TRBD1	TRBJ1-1	CASSPPSQGLNTEAFF	TGTGCCAGCTCACCACCCTCACAGGGGTTGAACACTGAAGCTTTCTTT
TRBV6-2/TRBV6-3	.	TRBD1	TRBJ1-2	CASSRPTGGGYTF	TGTGCCAGCAGTCGACCGACAGGGGGTGGCTACACCTTC
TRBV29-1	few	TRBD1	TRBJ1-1	CSVGQINTEAFF	TGCAGCGTGGGACAGATTAACACTGAAGCTTTCTTT
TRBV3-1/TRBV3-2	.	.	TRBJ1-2	CASSHRGFQGYTF	TGTGCCAGCAGCCATCGGGGTTTCCAAGGCTACACCTTC
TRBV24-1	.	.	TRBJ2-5	CATSDFLGQGGIETQYF	TGTGCCACCAGTGATTTCTTAGGACAGGGAGGGATAGAGACCCAGTACTTC
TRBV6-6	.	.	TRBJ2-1	CASSSRVLSYNEQFF	TGTGCCAGCAGCTCCAGGGTCCTATCCTACAATGAGCAGTTCTTC
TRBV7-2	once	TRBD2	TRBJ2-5	CASSTPGTSGMETQYF	TGTGCCAGCAGCACCCCCGGGACTAGCGGGATGGAGACCCAGTACTTC
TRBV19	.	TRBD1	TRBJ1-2	CASSWTGANYGYTF	TGTGCCAGTAGTTGGACAGGGGCTAACTATGGCTACACCTTC